Listed here are 32 T cell receptor beta chains from one sample, sequenced in a study of T-cell memory formation after mild COVID-19. From the 5' RACE reads, TCRdb called clonotypes with MiXCR, one entry per CDR3 protein. This table has about 360,000 distinct CDR3 sequences, approximately 15% appearing once. Sequenced material: PBMCs or a T cell subset sorted from them (not recorded which). These receptors came from a man in his late teens or twenties who had mild COVID-19 (a few samples of this study predate the infection). Cell type and time point are not known.

The table lists this clonotype with a few counts. The V gene is TRBV7-3, the J gene TRBJ2-1; TRBD2 agrees at 8 bases. The CDR3 is 15 residues long. The J segment lost 4 bases and the V segment lost 5 bases, leaving 7 bases of the junction unmatched. Germline values: CDR1 SGHTA, CDR2 FQGTGA. The CDR3 nucleotides are TGTGCCAGCAGCACGAGAGGCGGGGGGTACAATGAGCAGTTCTTC. Translated, it gives CASSTRGGGYNEQFF.

The chain combines TRBV30 with TRBJ2-7; the D gene is possibly TRBD2 (5 bases). The CDR3 consists of 11 residues. The germline V and J ends were trimmed by 3 bases and 9 bases, with 12 bases remaining between them. CDR1 and CDR2 from the germline V gene are GTSNPN and SVGIG (reference sequence). This CDR3 reads CAWSTRGWQYF. The CDR3 DNA reads TGTGCCTGGAGCACTAGAGGGTGGCAGTACTTC. The entire variable domain, with the rest obtained from reference TRBV30 and TRBJ2-7, is as follows: SQTIHQWPATLVQPVGSPLSLECTVEGTSNPNLYWYRQAAGRGLQLLFYSVGIGQISSEVPQNLSASRPQDRQFILSSKKLLLSDSGFYLCAWSTRGWQYFGPGTRLTVT.

The J gene is TRBJ2-2, the V gene TRBV25-1, with TRBD1 identical over 10 bases. In germline, CDR1 is MGHDK, CDR2 SYGVNS. Trimming removed 6 bases from V and 2 bases from J; junction bases left unmatched: 9. The CDR3 contains 17 residues. CDR3 sequence reads: CASSEVTGGGNTGELFF. The CDR3 DNA is TGTGCCAGCAGCGAGGTGACAGGGGGCGGTAACACCGGGGAGCTGTTTTTT.

In this sample, this clonotype turned up a few times. This sequence joins TRBV20-1 and TRBJ2-3; unclear D gene. Germline V gives CDR1 DFQATT, CDR2 SNEGSKA (reference sequence). Between the trimmed V and J ends, which lost 3 bases and 6 bases, there was a span of 7 bases. The CDR3 has 11 residues. CDR3 residues: CSASPADTQYF. CDR3 nucleotide sequence: TGCAGTGCTAGCCCCGCGGATACGCAGTATTTT.

V gene TRBV18 combines with J gene TRBJ2-7, with a weak D call TRBD1 (5 bases). V dropped 2 bases and J dropped 3 bases, with 11 bases sitting between them. The germline V gene encodes CDR1 KGHSH and CDR2 LQKENI. This CDR3 spans 14 amino acids. The CDR3 protein is CASSPGAGNYEQYV. The CDR3 DNA is TGTGCCAGCTCACCAGGGGCAGGGAACTACGAGCAGTACGTC.

The chain has TRBV7-2 and TRBJ1-1, with a possible D match to TRBD1 (5 bases). The CDR3 has 14 residues. Germline CDR1 and CDR2: SGHTA and FQGNSA. V gave up 5 bases and J gave up 3 bases, with 13 bases separating them. CDR3 coding DNA: TGTGCCAGCAGCCAGCGGTGGGGGGACACTGAAGCTTTCTTT. Its protein is CASSQRWGDTEAFF.

This clonotype was detected only a few times. The V and J genes are TRBV10-3 and TRBJ2-7; D gene ambiguous. The V end lost 0 bases, the J end lost 4 bases, and 13 bases lay between the germline ends. The germline CDR1 and CDR2 sequences are ENHRY and SYGVKD. The CDR3 spans 15 residues. CDR3: CAISESTDGRYEQYV. In DNA form, the CDR3 reads TGTGCCATCAGTGAGTCCACGGACGGACGGTACGAGCAGTACGTC.

V and J are TRBV29-1 and TRBJ2-3, with D tentatively TRBD2 (7 bases). The germline gives CDR1 SQVTM, CDR2 ANQGSEA. The length of the CDR3 is 15 residues. V lost 5 bases to trimming and J lost 3 bases, with 18 bases between them. The CDR3 DNA reads as TGCAGCGTTAACCGAGGGGGGGCGGCGACAGATACGCAGTATTTT. Residues: CSVNRGGAATDTQYF.

This clonotype was counted only a few times. This chain connects TRBV20-1 to TRBJ1-1; TRBD1 matches at 7 bases. CDR1 DFQATT and CDR2 SNEGSKA come from the germline V gene (reference sequence). Trimming at V came to 3 bases and at J to 3 bases, leaving 7 bases not matched to a gene. The CDR3 totals 14 residues. CDR3 sequence reads: CSARIQGKDTEAFF. In DNA form, the CDR3 reads TGCAGTGCTAGGATACAGGGGAAAGACACTGAAGCTTTCTTT.

The chain joins TRBV20-1 to TRBJ1-2; D is possibly TRBD1 (5 bases). The CDR3 contains 14 residues. V was clipped by 0 bases and J by 10 bases, with 18 bases between them. The germline V gene encodes CDR1 DFQATT and CDR2 SNEGSKA (reference sequence). CDR3: CSARDIQMGEYYTF. The CDR3 coding sequence is TGCAGTGCTAGAGATATCCAGATGGGGGAGTACTACACCTTC.

This clonotype appeared a few times. This chain uses TRBV7-6 with TRBJ1-1, with D perhaps TRBD1 (6 bases). The germline V gene encodes CDR1 SGHVS and CDR2 FNYEAQ. The CDR3 spans 14 residues. V was pared by 3 bases and J by 3 bases, with 11 bases between. The chain's CDR3 is CASSLWGLDTEAFF. The CDR3 DNA is TGTGCCAGCAGCTTGTGGGGGCTTGACACTGAAGCTTTCTTT.

J is TRBJ2-1 and V is TRBV4-1; 13 bases map to TRBD2. After removal of 3 bases from V and 13 bases from J, the junction contained 3 bases not matched to a gene. Germline CDR1 is MGHRA and CDR2 is YSYEKL. This CDR3 region has 13 residues. Written as DNA, the CDR3 is TGCGCCAGCAGCCACGGACTAGCGGGGGTCCAGTTCTTC. This encodes CASSHGLAGVQFF.

As regards this clonotype: This CDR3 fails to terminate in the conserved phenylalanine or tryptophan, so it likely reflects a read error. The chain is built from TRBV6-1 and TRBJ2-7, with 8 bases that match TRBD1. Germline-derived CDR1 and CDR2 are MNHNS and SASEGT. After removal of 9 bases from V and 5 bases from J, the junction contained 12 bases not matched to a gene. This CDR3 spans 14 amino acids. CDR3 sequence (DNA): TGTGCCAGGGGGGGCACAGGGGGTAGCGACGAGCAGTACTAC. Its translation: CARGGTGGSDEQYY.

This chain joins TRBV12-3 or TRBV12-4 and TRBJ1-5; the D gene is possibly TRBD1 (5 bases). The V end lost 2 bases, the J end lost 5 bases, and 13 bases lay between the germline ends. The length of the CDR3 is 15 residues. CDR3 residues: CASSLPGRVDQPQHF. Written as DNA, the CDR3 is TGTGCCAGCAGTTTACCGGGCAGGGTAGATCAGCCCCAGCATTTT.

The V call is TRBV9, the J call TRBJ2-4; a weak D match, TRBD1 (6 bases). The germline V gene has CDR1 SGDLS and CDR2 YYNGEE. Between the trimmed V and J ends, which lost 2 bases and 0 bases, there was a span of 21 bases. The CDR3 spans 19 residues. The CDR3 sequence: CASSVQKGQVPLAKNIQYF. CDR3 coding DNA: TGTGCCAGCAGCGTCCAAAAGGGACAAGTACCCCTAGCCAAAAACATTCAGTACTTC.

This clonotype was picked up a small number of times. V gene TRBV7-9 combines with J gene TRBJ1-5; TRBD1 might be the D (6 bases). Germline-derived CDR1 and CDR2 are SEHNR and FQNEAQ (reference sequence). The CDR3 loop spans 15 amino acids. The V end lost 5 bases, the J end lost 10 bases, and 21 bases lay between the germline ends. The CDR3 DNA is TGTGCCAGCAGCAAACAGGGAGATTCGGTTTATCCCCAGCATTTT. Its protein product is CASSKQGDSVYPQHF.

The gene calls are TRBV4-3 and TRBJ2-5; possible D gene TRBD2, 6 bases. V lost 1 base and J lost 5, with 20 bases in between. The CDR3 totals 17 residues. The germline gives CDR1 LGHNA, CDR2 YSLEER. The CDR3 DNA reads as TGCGCCAGCAGCCAAGGCCTGGGGGGTGGTCTAGGTGAGACCCAGTACTTC. Translated, it gives CASSQGLGGGLGETQYF.

In its sample, this clonotype was seen a few times. This chain links TRBV4-1 with TRBJ2-3; 9 positions agree with TRBD2. This CDR3 comprises 15 residues. V lost 4 bases and J lost 3; bases outside the gene matches: 5. Germline values: CDR1 MGHRA, CDR2 YSYEKL. DNA for the CDR3: TGCGCCAGCAGCCCGCGGGGGGGCCGTACAGATACGCAGTATTTT. Amino acids: CASSPRGGRTDTQYF.

The chain uses TRBV10-3 and TRBJ2-6, with unresolved D. Per germline, CDR1 ENHRY and CDR2 SYGVKD. CDR3 length: 16 residues. With 0 bases removed from V and 2 bases from J, the gap between germline ends came to 8 bases. The CDR3 reads CAISESGRPGANVLTF. Written as DNA, the CDR3 is TGTGCCATCAGTGAGTCGGGTCGGCCTGGGGCCAACGTCCTGACTTTC.

This clonotype was recorded at least ten times. J is TRBJ2-5 and V is TRBV28; D perhaps matches TRBD1 (5 bases). V lost 6 bases, J lost 1 base, and 9 bases lay in between. Germline values: CDR1 MDHEN, CDR2 SYDVKM. CDR3 length: 13 amino acids. The CDR3 reads CASRPQGQETQYF. Here the CDR3 DNA reads TGTGCCAGCAGGCCCCAGGGCCAAGAGACCCAGTACTTC. Filled out from reference TRBV28 and TRBJ2-5, the complete variable domain reads DVKVTQSSRYLVKRTGEKVFLECVQDMDHENMFWYRQDPGLGLRLIYFSYDVKMKEKGDIPEGYSVSREKKERFSLILESASTNQTSMYLCASRPQGQETQYFGPGTRLLVL.

The chain carries TRBV5-5 and TRBJ2-2, with 9 positions matching TRBD1. The CDR3 is 18 residues long. The germline gives CDR1 SGHKS, CDR2 YYEKEE (reference sequence). J was trimmed by 1 base and V by 1 base; bases with no gene match: 8. CDR3 coding DNA: TGTGCCAGCAGCTTGTCGGGACAGGGTGTAATGAACACCGGGGAGCTGTTTTTT. Protein: CASSLSGQGVMNTGELFF.

This clonotype occurred many times. The chain has TRBV6-5 and TRBJ2-1, with TRBD2 as a possible D gene (5 bases). Germline lookup yields CDR1 MNHEY and CDR2 SVGAGI. The CDR3 contains 12 residues. Trimming took off 6 bases at V and 7 bases at J, with 10 bases between the two ends. The CDR3: CASSHRGNEQFF. CDR3 coding DNA: TGTGCCAGCAGCCATCGGGGAAATGAGCAGTTCTTC.

This sequence joins TRBV5-1 and TRBJ2-2; D is uncertain. This CDR3 comprises 15 residues. CDR1 and CDR2 from the germline V gene are SGHRS and YFSETQ. The germline V and J ends were trimmed by 4 bases and 5 bases, with 15 bases remaining between them. In nucleotides, the CDR3 is TGCGCCAGCAGCCCGGGTGGGCCTGCGACCGGGGAGCTGTTTTTT. Protein sequence: CASSPGGPATGELFF.

The rearrangement uses TRBV7-2 and TRBJ1-1, with 7 bases lining up with TRBD1. This CDR3 spans 14 amino acids. Trimming removed 5 bases from V and 0 bases from J; junction bases left unmatched: 3. Germline V CDR1 and CDR2: SGHTA, FQGNSA. The CDR3 here is CASSQDRVNTEAFF. CDR3 nucleotides: TGTGCCAGCAGCCAAGACAGGGTGAACACTGAAGCTTTCTTT.

The chain joins TRBV7-9 to TRBJ1-3; 9 nucleotides line up with TRBD1. Germline V gives CDR1 SEHNR, CDR2 FQNEAQ (reference sequence). CDR3 length: 17 amino acids. V shed 1 base, J shed 2 bases, and the junction held 6 bases outside the gene matches. CDR3 in DNA: TGTGCCAGCAGCTTAGGATTTGGGACAGGGACTGGAAACACCATATATTTT. This encodes CASSLGFGTGTGNTIYF.

There are many counts of this clonotype. The V call is TRBV27, the J call TRBJ1-5; D is ambiguous. The germline V gene has CDR1 MNHEY and CDR2 SMNVEV (reference sequence). The CDR3 consists of 12 residues. Trimming took off 4 bases at V and 4 bases at J, with 5 bases between the two ends. The CDR3 sequence is CASSSENQPQHF. The CDR3 nucleotides read TGTGCCAGCAGTTCCGAAAATCAGCCCCAGCATTTT.

This clonotype has at least ten counts. The chain carries TRBV7-9 and TRBJ2-2; 8 bases fit TRBD1. CDR3 length: 16 residues. Germline V gene data show CDR1 as SEHNR and CDR2 as FQNEAQ (reference sequence). After removal of 1 base from V and 6 bases from J, the junction contained 7 bases not matched to a gene. CDR3 residues: CASSLEATGAAGELFF. The CDR3 DNA follows: TGTGCCAGCAGCTTAGAGGCGACAGGGGCGGCCGGGGAGCTGTTTTTT.

This clonotype turned up a few times. J is TRBJ1-1 and V is TRBV5-5; D gene unclear. The CDR3 sequence is 14 residues long. Germline V lookup: CDR1 SGHKS, CDR2 YYEKEE (reference sequence). With 2 bases removed from V and 1 base from J, the gap between germline ends came to 9 bases. Here the CDR3 DNA reads TGTGCCAGCAGCTTATGGCCTGGGAACACTGAAGCTTTCTTT. The encoded protein is CASSLWPGNTEAFF.

J is TRBJ1-2 and V is TRBV27; 11 bases are a match to TRBD1. The CDR3 contains 15 residues. Germline V gives CDR1 MNHEY, CDR2 SMNVEV (reference sequence). J lost 7 bases, V lost 3 bases, and 7 bases had no gene match. Written as DNA, the CDR3 is TGTGCCAGCAGTTTCCGGACAGGGGGCGCCGGTGGCTACACCTTC. It encodes CASSFRTGGAGGYTF.

This clonotype was recorded once. The chain is built from TRBV30 and TRBJ2-1; D is undetermined. There are 12 residues in the CDR3. The germline gives CDR1 GTSNPN, CDR2 SVGIG (reference sequence). The V end lost 1 base, the J end lost 15 bases, and 16 bases lay between the germline ends. CDR3 bases: TGTGCCTGGAGTGACGGCACTTCCGCCCGGTTCTTC. Translating gives CAWSDGTSARFF.

This clonotype was seen a handful of times. The chain is built from TRBV4-1 and TRBJ2-3, with TRBD2 as a possible D gene (6 bases). Germline lookup yields CDR1 MGHRA and CDR2 YSYEKL. The CDR3 has 15 residues. Trimming pared 4 bases from V and 6 bases from J, leaving 17 bases between. For the CDR3, the DNA is TGCGCCAGCAGCCCTGATAGGGACTGGGAGGATACGCAGTATTTT. This codes for CASSPDRDWEDTQYF.

This clonotype has only a few counts. This chain joins TRBV7-2 and TRBJ1-5; no clear D gene. V was pared by 3 bases and J by 7 bases, with 13 bases between. This CDR3 region has 14 residues. Germline CDR1 SGHTA, CDR2 FQGNSA. The CDR3 coding sequence is TGTGCCAGCAGCTTGGTGGGAATGGAACAGCCCCAGCATTTT. Its protein is CASSLVGMEQPQHF.